The 5 T cell receptor beta chains listed next were all sequenced from one sample in a study of vaccination and CD4 T cells after COVID-19. Treatment reported: 10-day PBMC culture with coronavirus spike peptide pools or control peptides (ViraFEST assay). Antigen specificity for these receptors is unknown. Sequenced with the Oncomine TCR Beta short-read assay was DNA taken from cultured CD4+ T cells. Each CDR3 protein is one row after TCRdb ran MiXCR on the PCR reads. In the table there are more than 15,000 distinct CDR3 sequences, around 40% of which are singletons. This specimen consisted of CD4+ T cells from blood, cultured in vitro, obtained before SARS-CoV-2 vaccination. Receptors were obtained from a human donor who received a COVID-19 vaccine.

This chain links TRBV7-2 with TRBJ2-7, with 7 bases identical to TRBD2. The germline gives CDR1 SGHTA, CDR2 FQGNSA. The CDR3 contains 16 residues. Losses at the gene ends were 1 base for V and 0 bases for J; bases not matched to a gene: 6. The CDR3 DNA sequence: TGTGCCAGCAGCTTAGTGGGCGGGGGAACCTCCTACGAGCAGTACTTC. This gives the protein CASSLVGGGTSYEQYF.

The chain carries TRBV7-7 and TRBJ2-3, with unresolved D. The CDR3 is made up of 13 amino acids. Trimming removed 4 bases from V and 3 bases from J, with 8 bases in between. Germline lookup yields CDR1 SSHAT and CDR2 FNYEAQ (reference sequence). The CDR3 protein is CASSSSKTDTQYF. For the CDR3, the DNA is TGTGCCAGCAGCTCTTCTAAGACAGATACGCAGTATTTT.

The chain combines TRBV27 with TRBJ1-2; TRBD1 matches at 7 bases. The ends lost 3 bases at V and 7 bases at J; junction bases unmatched: 8. From germline, CDR1 is MNHEY and CDR2 SMNVEV (reference sequence). This CDR3 has 14 residues. This chain's CDR3 is CASSLWAGGRGYTF. Here the CDR3 DNA reads TGTGCCAGCAGTTTGTGGGCAGGGGGTCGTGGCTACACCTTC.

This chain links TRBV3-1 with TRBJ2-7, with a tentative D call TRBD1 (5 bases). From germline, CDR1 is LGHDT and CDR2 YNNKEL (reference sequence). This CDR3 is 14 amino acids long. V lost 0 bases and J lost 6, with 12 bases in between. The CDR3 region is CASSQDPQGSEQYF. CDR3 DNA sequence: TGTGCCAGCAGCCAAGATCCTCAGGGTTCCGAGCAGTACTTC.

The sample holds a few counts of this clonotype. The V and J genes are TRBV6-5 and TRBJ1-6, with D tentatively TRBD1 (6 bases). This CDR3 has 16 amino acids. CDR1 is MNHEY, CDR2 SVGAGI, per germline. V was trimmed by 0 bases and J by 6 bases, leaving 12 bases between them. This CDR3 reads CASSYSSGAGNSPLHF. CDR3 nucleotide sequence: TGTGCCAGCAGTTACTCTTCAGGGGCAGGTAATTCACCCCTCCACTTT.